These 9 T cell receptor beta chains originate from one sample sequenced in a study of T cell changes during pregnancy in multiple sclerosis. The table came from immunoSEQ multiplex PCR; TCRdb's copy has only in-frame clones and leaves some out. The table has fewer than 85,000 clones, around 90% seen once. The sequenced sample was peripheral blood, obtained in the first trimester of pregnancy. The receptors here all came from a female donor in good health, enrolled as a control in a pregnancy study.

The chain employs TRBV5-1 and TRBJ1-3; 8 nucleotides align to TRBD1. The CDR3 is 16 amino acids. CDR1 and CDR2 (germline): SGHRS, YFSETQ. The V gene end was trimmed by 2 bases and the J gene end by 2 bases; junction bases not matched to a gene: 6. The CDR3 nucleotides are TGCGCCAGCAGCTTACGGACAGGGAGTGCTGGAAACACCATATATTTT. Its protein product is CASSLRTGSAGNTIYF.

The chain combines TRBV11-2 with TRBJ2-7, with 9 bases fitting TRBD2. Trimming took 0 bases from V and 9 from J; bases not matched to a gene: 12. The CDR3 length is 16 residues. Looked up from germline, CDR1 is SGHAT and CDR2 is FQNNGV. The CDR3 protein is CASSLESGTSPLGQYF. Here the CDR3 DNA reads TGTGCCAGCAGCTTAGAAAGCGGGACTAGCCCCTTGGGGCAGTACTTC.

The chain recombines TRBV18 with TRBJ2-7, with 8 bases matching TRBD1. The trim removed 6 bases at V and 0 bases at J, leaving 4 bases unmatched. Germline V gene data show CDR1 as KGHSH and CDR2 as LQKENI. This CDR3 spans 14 amino acids. CDR3 region: CASSPGQVSYEQYF. The CDR3 bases are TGTGCCAGCTCGCCGGGACAGGTCTCCTACGAGCAGTACTTC.

J is TRBJ2-1 and V is TRBV2, with 7 bases that match TRBD2. CDR1 and CDR2 (germline): SNHLY, FYNNEI. This CDR3 has 15 amino acids. The V and J ends lost 8 bases and 4 bases, in that order; junction bases with no gene match: 11. DNA of the CDR3: TGTGCCAGCCGGTGGGGGGGAACAAATTACAATGAGCAGTTCTTC. Amino acid sequence: CASRWGGTNYNEQFF.

This clone is a singleton in its sample. The CDR3 reads CASSAHRGSGYGYTF. DNA for the CDR3: TGTGCCAGCAGCGCTCACAGGGGAAGCGGCTATGGCTACACCTTC. The V call is TRBV9, the J call TRBJ1-2; 7 nucleotides agree with TRBD1. The V gene's germline CDR1 is SGDLS and CDR2 YYNGEE. V was clipped by 3 bases and J by 4 bases; unmatched bases: 9. The CDR3 has 15 amino acids.

The CDR3 region has the DNA TGTGCCAGCAAACACAGGGGGCGTTCCTACGAGCAGTACTTC. It yields the protein CASKHRGRSYEQYF. The chain uses TRBV28 and TRBJ2-7; 9 bases line up with TRBD1. With V trimmed by 7 bases and J by 1 base, 5 bases remained unmatched. The length of the CDR3 is 14 residues. Looked up from germline, CDR1 is MDHEN and CDR2 is SYDVKM.

The chain has TRBV28 and TRBJ2-7; 9 positions match TRBD1. The CDR3 covers 14 residues. Germline loops: CDR1 MDHEN, CDR2 SYDVKM. The V gene end was trimmed by 6 bases and the J gene end by 6 bases; junction bases not matched to a gene: 9. The CDR3 DNA reads TGTGCCAGCAGACCCTCGGGACAGGGAGGCGAGCAGTACTTC. Its protein product is CASRPSGQGGEQYF.

The CDR3 is CASSSPTGGIGNEQFF. The CDR3 DNA follows: TGTGCCAGCAGCTCCCCAACAGGTGGGATAGGGAATGAGCAGTTCTTC. The V and J genes are TRBV11-2 and TRBJ2-1, with D possibly matching TRBD1 (5 bases). V gave up 4 bases and J gave up 7 bases, with 20 bases separating them. Germline CDR1 SGHAT, CDR2 FQNNGV. This CDR3 contains 16 residues.

The chain has TRBV4-1 and TRBJ2-7; TRBD2 aligns across 11 bases. The germline CDR1 and CDR2 sequences are MGHRA and YSYEKL. The J segment lost 7 bases and the V segment lost 4 bases, leaving 6 bases of the junction unmatched. This CDR3 has 14 amino acids. CDR3 residues: CASSPERLAGEQYF. In nucleotides, the CDR3 is TGCGCCAGCAGCCCCGAGCGACTAGCGGGAGAGCAGTACTTC.